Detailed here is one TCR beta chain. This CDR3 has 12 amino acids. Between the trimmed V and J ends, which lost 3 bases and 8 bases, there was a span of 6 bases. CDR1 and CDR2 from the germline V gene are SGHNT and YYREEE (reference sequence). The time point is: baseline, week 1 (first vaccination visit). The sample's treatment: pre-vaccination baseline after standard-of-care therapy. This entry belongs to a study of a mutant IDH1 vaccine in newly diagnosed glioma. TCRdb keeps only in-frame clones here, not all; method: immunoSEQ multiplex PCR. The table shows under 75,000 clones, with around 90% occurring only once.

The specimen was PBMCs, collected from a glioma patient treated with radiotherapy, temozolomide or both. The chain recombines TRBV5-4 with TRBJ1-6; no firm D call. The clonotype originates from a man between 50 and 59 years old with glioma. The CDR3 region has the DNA TGTGCCAGCAGCTCCGTAGATTCACCCCTCCACTTT. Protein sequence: CASSSVDSPLHF.